This TCR beta chain was recovered during a study of shared T cell receptors in the human thymus. This CDR3 is 14 amino acids long. Germline lookup yields CDR1 SGHDN and CDR2 FVKESK. V was trimmed by 6 bases and J by 5 bases, leaving 16 bases between them. Assay used: immunoSEQ multiplex PCR; TCRdb lists only in-frame clones, some missing. The sample lists under 450,000 clones; 85% to 95% were seen once. Sequencing was performed on thymocytes. The V gene is TRBV14, the J gene TRBJ1-1, with no clear D. The sequence was obtained from a human donor. The CDR3 here is CASRETGKGTEAFF. For the CDR3, the DNA is TGTGCCAGCAGGGAGACCGGAAAAGGGACTGAAGCTTTCTTT.